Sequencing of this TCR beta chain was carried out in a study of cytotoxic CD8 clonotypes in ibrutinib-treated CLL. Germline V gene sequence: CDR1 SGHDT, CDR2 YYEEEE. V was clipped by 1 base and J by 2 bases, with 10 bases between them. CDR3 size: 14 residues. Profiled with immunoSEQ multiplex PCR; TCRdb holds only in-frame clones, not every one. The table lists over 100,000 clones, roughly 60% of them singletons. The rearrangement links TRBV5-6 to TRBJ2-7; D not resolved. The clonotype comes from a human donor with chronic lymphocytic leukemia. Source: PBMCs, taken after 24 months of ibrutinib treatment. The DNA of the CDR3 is TGTGCCAGCAGCTTGTTTGGACGAACCTACGAGCAGTACTTC. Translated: CASSLFGRTYEQYF.